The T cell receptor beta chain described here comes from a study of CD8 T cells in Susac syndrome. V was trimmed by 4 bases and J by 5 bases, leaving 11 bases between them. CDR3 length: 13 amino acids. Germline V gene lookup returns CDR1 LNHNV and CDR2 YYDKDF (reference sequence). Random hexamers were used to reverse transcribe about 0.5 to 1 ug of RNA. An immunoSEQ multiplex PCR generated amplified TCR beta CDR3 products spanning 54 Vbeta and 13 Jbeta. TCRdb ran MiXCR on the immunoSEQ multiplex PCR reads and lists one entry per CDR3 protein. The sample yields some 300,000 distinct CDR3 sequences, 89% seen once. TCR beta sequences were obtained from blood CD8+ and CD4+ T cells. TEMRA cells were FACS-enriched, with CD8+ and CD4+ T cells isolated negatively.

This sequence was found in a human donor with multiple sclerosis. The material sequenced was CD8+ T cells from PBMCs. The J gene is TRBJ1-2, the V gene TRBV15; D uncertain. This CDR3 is CATSTRTEYGYTF. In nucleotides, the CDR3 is TGTGCCACCAGCACGAGAACAGAGTATGGCTACACCTTC.